The TCR beta chain described here comes from a study of siplizumab effects on memory and regulatory T cells. Clones were sequenced by immunoSEQ multiplex PCR, and TCRdb holds only the in-frame ones, with some missing. The sample consists of approximately 50,000 clones, 93% of them appearing once. The CDR3 has 15 amino acids. The germline V and J ends were trimmed by 4 bases and 8 bases, with 16 bases remaining between them. CDR1 and CDR2 (germline): SGDLS, YYNGEE. The genes are TRBV9 and TRBJ1-6; tentatively, D is TRBD1 (6 bases). The sample was CD8+ T cells sorted from blood. The receptor was derived from a human donor in good health. The CDR3 protein is CASSPGTGLYSPLHF. DNA for the CDR3: TGTGCCAGCAGCCCAGGAACAGGGCTTTATTCACCCCTCCACTTT. Combining the CDR3 with reference TRBV9 and TRBJ1-6 gives the whole variable domain DSGVTQTPKHLITATGQRVTLRCSPRSGDLSVYWYQQSLDQGLQFLIQYYNGEERAKGNILERFSAQQFPDLHSELNLSSLELGDSALYFCASSPGTGLYSPLHFGNGTRLTVT.